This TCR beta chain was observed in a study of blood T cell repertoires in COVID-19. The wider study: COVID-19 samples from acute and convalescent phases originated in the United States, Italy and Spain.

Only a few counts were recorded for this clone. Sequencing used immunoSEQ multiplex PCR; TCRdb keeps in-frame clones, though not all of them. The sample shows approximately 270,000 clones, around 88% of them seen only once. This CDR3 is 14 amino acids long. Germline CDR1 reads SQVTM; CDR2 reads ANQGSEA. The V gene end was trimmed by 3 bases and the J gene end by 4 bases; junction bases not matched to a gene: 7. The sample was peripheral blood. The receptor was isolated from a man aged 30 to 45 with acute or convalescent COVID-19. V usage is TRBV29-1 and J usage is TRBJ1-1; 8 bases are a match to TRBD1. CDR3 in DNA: TGCAGCGTTGAGCCCAGGGGGCCCACCACTGAAGCTTTCTTT. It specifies CSVEPRGPTTEAFF.